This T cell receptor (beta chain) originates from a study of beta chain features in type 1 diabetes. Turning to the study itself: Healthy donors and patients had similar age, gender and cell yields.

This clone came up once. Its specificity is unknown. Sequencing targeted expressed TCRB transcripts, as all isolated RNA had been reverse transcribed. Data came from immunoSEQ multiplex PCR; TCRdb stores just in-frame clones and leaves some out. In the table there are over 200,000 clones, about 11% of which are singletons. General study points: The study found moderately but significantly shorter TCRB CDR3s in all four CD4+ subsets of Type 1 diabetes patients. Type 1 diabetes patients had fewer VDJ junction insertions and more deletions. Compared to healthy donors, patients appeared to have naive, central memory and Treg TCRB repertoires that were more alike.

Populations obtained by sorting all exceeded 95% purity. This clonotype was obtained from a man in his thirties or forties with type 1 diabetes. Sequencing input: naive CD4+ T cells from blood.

CDR3 nucleotide sequence: TGTGCCAGCAGCTCGTGGGGGGGGTCGCCGAGCCCCTCCAATGAGCAGTTCTTC. Amino acid sequence: CASSSWGGSPSPSNEQFF. The V gene is TRBV7-9, the J gene TRBJ2-1, with 7 bases identical to TRBD2. This CDR3 has 18 residues. After removal of 4 bases from V and 6 bases from J, the junction contained 18 bases not matched to a gene. From germline, CDR1 is SEHNR and CDR2 FQNEAQ (reference sequence).